This T cell receptor beta chain was found in a study of T cells expressing NK-cell markers. Whole-study context: Source material for TCR beta repertoires consisted of sorted CD3+CD56+NKG2C+, CD3+CD56+NKG2C- and CD3+CD56-NKG2C+ T cells.

Researchers built TCR beta cDNA using 5'RACE template switching with UMIs. TCRdb re-called the 5' RACE reads; one entry per CDR3 protein, DNA not given. This sample's table has a few hundred thousand distinct CDR3 sequences. The CDR3 sequence is 13 residues long. Looked up from germline, CDR1 is SGHTA and CDR2 is FQGNSA. Sequenced input: blood T cells: a sorted CD56 or NKG2C T cell subset, CD4+ or CD8+ T cells, or bulk PBMC T cells (not recorded which). The V and J genes are TRBV7-2 and TRBJ2-2. This receptor was identified in a man aged 18-70 years in good health. The CDR3 is CASSLAFSGELFF.